These 25 T cell receptor beta chains originate from one sample sequenced in a study of T cells in Graves' hyperthyroidism and ophthalmopathy. RNA transcripts yielded amplified TCR beta CDR3 regions. Using the HTBI primer set, a first-round RT-PCR was run on the TCR CDR3. MiXCR, run by TCRdb on the multiplex PCR reads, gives a single entry per CDR3 protein. The repertoire holds a few hundred thousand distinct CDR3 sequences, with 15% to 18% as singletons. Sample: blood. These receptors were obtained from a woman in her 30s with Graves' hyperthyroidism.

This clonotype was counted a few times. This chain connects TRBV28 to TRBJ2-2, with 10 bases matching TRBD1. V lost 5 bases to trimming and J lost 4 bases; unmatched junction nucleotides: 13. From germline, CDR1 is MDHEN and CDR2 SYDVKM. The CDR3 extends over 18 amino acids. DNA of the CDR3: TGTGCCAGCAGTCGACCGAACCCGGGACAGGGGCCCACCGGGGAGCTGTTTTTT. Its translation: CASSRPNPGQGPTGELFF.

In this sample, this clonotype turned up many times. This chain joins TRBV7-3 and TRBJ1-6, with TRBD1 matching 10 bases. The CDR3 runs 16 residues. Germline V gene data show CDR1 as SGHTA and CDR2 as FQGTGA. With 0 bases clipped from V and 10 bases from J, the junction kept 6 bases outside the gene matches. This CDR3 reads CASSLTGTGDGSPLHF. Here the CDR3 DNA reads TGTGCCAGCAGCTTAACCGGGACAGGGGATGGATCACCCCTCCACTTT.

Note on this clonotype: With a much larger clone just one base away, this may be a read error. The chain employs TRBV25-1 and TRBJ2-1; 8 nucleotides agree with TRBD2. V dropped 10 bases and J dropped 4; count of bases not matched to a gene: 18. This CDR3 is built from 17 residues. Germline V gives CDR1 MGHDK, CDR2 SYGVNS. The CDR3 DNA sequence: TGTGCCAACGCAAGGCCGACAGCGGGAGAGGGTTACAATGAGCAGTTCTTC. It encodes CANARPTAGEGYNEQFF.

Turning to this clonotype: This clone may be a read error of a much larger clone one base away. The chain links TRBV20-1 to TRBJ2-7; D is undetermined. V lost 3 bases, J lost 6 bases, and 6 bases lay in between. Germline V CDR1 and CDR2: DFQATT, SNEGSKA (reference sequence). The CDR3 is 10 residues long. CDR3 protein: CSASLGEQYF. The CDR3 nucleotides are TGCAGTGCTAGTTTGGGCGAGCAGTACTTC.

V is TRBV6-6 and J is TRBJ2-7; 11 bases line up with TRBD2. With 2 bases clipped from V and 6 bases from J, the junction kept 15 bases outside the gene matches. Germline V gene sequence: CDR1 MNHNY, CDR2 SVGAGI (reference sequence). The CDR3 has 18 amino acids. The CDR3 spells CASSYPRSSGRALGEQYF. The DNA of the CDR3 is TGTGCCAGCAGTTACCCCCGGAGTAGCGGGAGGGCCTTGGGCGAGCAGTACTTC.

This clonotype showed up just a few times. The chain joins TRBV6-1 to TRBJ2-1; D ambiguous. This CDR3 contains 14 residues. V gave up 5 bases and J gave up 5 bases, with 13 bases separating them. Per the germline V gene, CDR1 is MNHNS and CDR2 is SASEGT. The CDR3 sequence is CASSPAHLNNEQFF. CDR3 bases: TGTGCCAGCAGTCCAGCTCACTTGAACAATGAGCAGTTCTTC.

The chain combines TRBV29-1 with TRBJ2-1; possible D gene TRBD2, 5 bases. Germline values: CDR1 SQVTM, CDR2 ANQGSEA. CDR3 size: 15 residues. The germline V and J ends were trimmed by 6 bases and 7 bases, with 22 bases remaining between them. CDR3 coding DNA: TGCAGCGTCCGGAACCCGGAAAAAAGGAGGAATGAGCAGTTCTTC. Protein product: CSVRNPEKRRNEQFF.

The rearrangement joins TRBV14 to TRBJ2-1; 9 positions match TRBD1. J lost 4 bases, V lost 1 base, and 20 bases had no gene match. The length of the CDR3 is 21 residues. From germline, CDR1 is SGHDN and CDR2 FVKESK. The CDR3 sequence: CASSQVLKGQGLVGFYNEQFF. The CDR3 region has the DNA TGTGCCAGCAGCCAAGTCCTAAAGGGACAGGGACTTGTGGGGTTTTACAATGAGCAGTTCTTC.

There are a few counts of this clonotype. The chain uses TRBV19 and TRBJ2-6; the D is unclear. The CDR3 totals 18 residues. Trimming removed 0 bases at V and 1 base at J, with 13 bases between. CDR1 is LNHDA, CDR2 SQIVND, per germline (reference sequence). The CDR3 sequence: CASSIDRPGASGANVLTF. The CDR3 DNA follows: TGTGCCAGTAGTATAGATCGCCCAGGAGCTTCTGGGGCCAACGTCCTGACTTTC.

This clonotype was detected ten times or more. This chain connects TRBV10-1 to TRBJ2-1, with 7 bases matching TRBD1. CDR3 length equals 14 residues. CDR1 is WNHNN and CDR2 is SYGVQD in the germline V gene (reference sequence). V shed 4 bases and J 5 bases; nucleotides not matched to a gene: 5. The CDR3 protein is CASSGPGTDNEQFF. The CDR3 DNA reads TGCGCCAGCAGTGGACCGGGGACAGACAATGAGCAGTTCTTC.

This sequence joins TRBV5-1 and TRBJ2-3; 8 bases line up with TRBD2. Germline V gene data show CDR1 as SGHRS and CDR2 as YFSETQ. The CDR3 extends over 14 amino acids. V was clipped by 6 bases and J by 0 bases; unmatched bases: 3. CDR3 sequence (DNA): TGCGCCAGCAAAATAGCGGGGAGCACAGATACGCAGTATTTT. Its translation is CASKIAGSTDTQYF.

This clonotype was seen ten or more times. The chain is built from TRBV30 and TRBJ1-5, with D hard to call. The germline V gene encodes CDR1 GTSNPN and CDR2 SVGIG (reference sequence). Between the trimmed V and J ends, which lost 3 bases and 7 bases, there was a span of 13 bases. This CDR3 has 13 amino acids. CDR3 sequence reads: CAWREPKGQPQHF. CDR3 nucleotides: TGTGCCTGGAGGGAGCCGAAGGGCCAGCCCCAGCATTTT. Filled out from reference TRBV30 and TRBJ1-5, the complete variable domain reads SQTIHQWPATLVQPVGSPLSLECTVEGTSNPNLYWYRQAAGRGLQLLFYSVGIGQISSEVPQNLSASRPQDRQFILSSKKLLLSDSGFYLCAWREPKGQPQHFGDGTRLSIL.

This clonotype has at least ten counts. The chain carries TRBV12-3 or TRBV12-4 and TRBJ2-2; D perhaps matches TRBD2 (6 bases). The V end lost 0 bases, the J end lost 8 bases, and 19 bases lay between the germline ends. This CDR3 has 17 residues. CDR3 nucleotide sequence: TGTGCCAGCAGTTTAGCGCAGGCGGGACCTTTATGGGGGGAGCTGTTTTTT. Protein: CASSLAQAGPLWGELFF.

This clonotype was detected a few times. V is TRBV5-1 and J is TRBJ2-3; 8 bases map to TRBD1. V dropped 2 bases and J dropped 4; count of bases not matched to a gene: 3. Germline assignment: CDR1 SGHRS and CDR2 YFSETQ. The CDR3 length is 14 residues. DNA for the CDR3: TGCGCCAGCAGCTTTAACAGGGGGGCAGATACGCAGTATTTT. Protein: CASSFNRGADTQYF.

The chain combines TRBV7-9 with TRBJ1-1; 11 nucleotides match TRBD1. The CDR3 runs to 15 residues. V shed 10 bases, J shed 1 base, and the junction held 8 bases outside the gene matches. Germline CDR1 and CDR2: SEHNR and FQNEAQ (reference sequence). CDR3 loop: CATLGQGAKNTEAFF. The CDR3 DNA reads TGTGCCACCCTTGGACAGGGGGCGAAGAACACTGAAGCTTTCTTT.

The chain carries TRBV15 and TRBJ2-2; D unclear. Looked up from germline, CDR1 is LNHNV and CDR2 is YYDKDF (reference sequence). V lost 2 bases and J 2 bases, leaving 3 bases between the germline ends. The CDR3 sequence is 13 residues long. The CDR3 sequence: CATSRKNTGELFF. CDR3 nucleotides: TGTGCCACCAGCAGAAAAAACACCGGGGAGCTGTTTTTT.

The V gene is TRBV29-1, the J gene TRBJ2-1; tentative D call: TRBD1 (6 bases). This CDR3 comprises 14 residues. CDR1 is SQVTM, CDR2 ANQGSEA, per germline. Trimming stripped 4 bases from V and 5 bases from J, with 15 bases between. CDR3 coding DNA: TGCAGCGTTGCCGGGACACCCATTGACAATGAGCAGTTCTTC. It translates to CSVAGTPIDNEQFF.

This clonotype has ten or more counts. The rearrangement links TRBV3-1 to TRBJ2-2, with unresolved D. This CDR3 region has 14 residues. The V and J ends lost 0 bases and 2 bases respectively, with 4 bases between them. Germline V lookup: CDR1 LGHDT, CDR2 YNNKEL (reference sequence). The CDR3 DNA sequence: TGTGCCAGCAGCCAAGACCTTAACACCGGGGAGCTGTTTTTT. Protein product: CASSQDLNTGELFF. Variable domain in full (rest from reference TRBV3-1 and TRBJ2-2): DTAVSQTPKYLVTQMGNDKSIKCEQNLGHDTMYWYKQDSKKFLKIMFSYNNKELIINETVPNRFSPKSPDKAHLNLHINSLELGDSAVYFCASSQDLNTGELFFGEGSRLTVL.

The sample holds many counts of this clonotype. The rearrangement uses TRBV2 and TRBJ2-1; D is undetermined. Germline CDR1 is SNHLY and CDR2 is FYNNEI. Deletions cut 0 bases from V and 3 bases from J, with 12 bases between. The CDR3 is 16 residues long. The CDR3 region is CASSEARIVDYNEQFF. As DNA, the CDR3 is TGTGCCAGCAGTGAAGCGCGCATAGTTGACTACAATGAGCAGTTCTTC.

The rearrangement uses TRBV19 and TRBJ1-5; TRBD1 might be the D (6 bases). With 1 base removed from V and 2 bases from J, the gap between germline ends came to 9 bases. Germline CDR1 and CDR2: LNHDA and SQIVND (reference sequence). This CDR3 region has 15 residues. The CDR3 nucleotides read TGTGCCAGTAGTATAGCCGCAGGGGGCAATCAGCCCCAGCATTTT. The encoded protein is CASSIAAGGNQPQHF.

The V call is TRBV13, the J call TRBJ2-1; the D call may be TRBD1 or TRBD2 (6 bases each). The CDR3 spans 16 residues. V dropped 1 base and J dropped 7 bases, with 17 bases sitting between them. Germline V gene data show CDR1 as PRHDT and CDR2 as FYEKMQ (reference sequence). The CDR3 reads CASSLAGEGGGNEQFF. The CDR3 DNA follows: TGTGCCAGCAGCTTAGCGGGAGAGGGGGGTGGGAATGAGCAGTTCTTC.

The table lists this clonotype with many counts. This chain uses TRBV11-2 with TRBJ2-3; D not certain. Germline V lookup: CDR1 SGHAT, CDR2 FQNNGV. The CDR3 extends over 17 amino acids. With 5 bases removed from V and 0 bases from J, the gap between germline ends came to 18 bases. CDR3 loop: CASSLHYSAFSTDTQYF. CDR3 nucleotides: TGTGCCAGCAGCCTCCACTACAGCGCCTTTAGCACAGATACGCAGTATTTT.

This clonotype was seen only a few times. The rearrangement links TRBV4-2 to TRBJ1-1; 8 nucleotides agree with TRBD1. Germline CDR1 is LGHNA and CDR2 is YNFKEQ. The V and J ends lost 3 bases and 5 bases, in that order; junction bases with no gene match: 5. The CDR3 has 14 amino acids. CDR3 nucleotides: TGTGCCAGCAGCCATCTTGACAGGGGTACTGAAGCTTTCTTT. Translating gives CASSHLDRGTEAFF.

This clonotype was counted at least ten times. The chain carries TRBV20-1 and TRBJ2-7; the match to TRBD1 covers 10 bases. V trimming: 7 bases; J trimming: 0 bases; junction bases outside the gene matches: 9. The germline CDR1 and CDR2 sequences are DFQATT and SNEGSKA (reference sequence). The CDR3 has 15 amino acids. CDR3 sequence: CSGYRQGAASYEQYF. CDR3 DNA: TGCAGTGGGTATCGACAGGGGGCCGCCTCCTACGAGCAGTACTTC.

This clonotype was detected many times. V and J are TRBV7-2 and TRBJ2-1; TRBD2 is a possible D gene (5 bases). The germline V gene encodes CDR1 SGHTA and CDR2 FQGNSA. Trimming took 4 bases from V and 8 from J, leaving 12 bases between them. The CDR3 spans 13 residues. The CDR3 bases are TGTGCCAGCAGCTCTCTAACTAGGGATGAGCAGTTCTTC. Translated: CASSSLTRDEQFF.